This T cell receptor beta chain was identified during a study of blood T cell repertoires in COVID-19 (dated by TCRdb to the early 2020s). Context from the whole study: Samples covering the acute and convalescent phases of COVID-19 were provided by collaborators in the United States, Italy and Spain. A freely available public database, intended as a resource for researchers studying the immune response to SARS-CoV-2, is where the repertoires were released. Samples were obtained from the ongoing ImmuneRACE study (first 160 participants) and from over 1,000 subjects provided by 6 global collaborators. A de-identified subject ID, COVID-19 status, age in years and sex were almost always included in the sample metadata. The material from the prospective study consisted of cDNA or gDNA derived from T cells, B-cell-depleted T cells, or PBMCs. Subjects who had been exposed to COVID-19, were actively infected with it, or had recovered from it provided the deeply sampled blood TCRbeta repertoires that made up the dataset. Where HLA class I and class II types were available, the types were taken from metadata supplied by the sample provider, not from assay-based typing. General study outcomes and caveats: The amount of clinical and demographic metadata varied by source and participant and was provided uncurated.

For this clone: No antigen is known for it. No clone much larger than this one lies a single base away; base qualities are absent.

TCRbeta CDR3 regions were amplified from genomic DNA using the immunoSEQ Assay, a bias-controlled multiplex PCR. The authors' analysis ran thus. Within the assay, amplification of reference gene primers was used to estimate how many nucleated cells each sample contained. Sequence reads were collapsed and filtered to measure the absolute abundance of every unique TCRbeta CDR3 rearrangement. For each sample, productive Simpson clonality was calculated as the square root of Simpson's diversity index across productive rearrangements. This immuneACCESS table, as held by TCRdb, lists in-frame sequences with V and J called but not all clones. Of the missing ones, under half trace to an unresolved V gene in checked studies; the others have no known cause. V, J and clone size are taken as reported in that table, and D and trimming were inferred from the DNA itself. Present in this sample are around 400,000 clones, roughly 90% of which were seen just once. The ten top clones hold about 1.2% of the sample.

Each collaborating institution followed its own protocols to collect whole blood in K2EDTA tubes. Collaborator samples were shipped for TCRbeta analysis as frozen whole blood, isolated PBMCs, or DNA extracted from either sample type. Material: peripheral blood. This sequence was found in a middle-aged man with acute or convalescent COVID-19.

CDR3 reads: CASSQDTRGYEQYF. Read as DNA, the sequence is TGTGCCAGCAGCCAAGATACCAGGGGCTACGAGCAGTACTTC. Recombination joined TRBV3-1 (or the pseudogene TRBV3-2) with TRBJ2-7; a tentative D match to TRBD1 spans 6 bases. Trimming at the junction amounts to 0 bases on V and 3 bases on J, and the germline ends lie 9 bases apart. In the germline V gene (reference sequence), CDR1 corresponds to LGHDT and CDR2 to YNNKEL. The CDR3, from cysteine to phenylalanine, totals 14 residues. The entry retains the CDR3 DNA only, 42 bases that are in frame from base 1.